This T cell receptor (beta chain) was profiled in a study of T cell changes during pregnancy in multiple sclerosis. The CDR3 spans 16 residues. The trim removed 5 bases at V and 6 bases at J, leaving 6 bases unmatched. Germline values: CDR1 SGHTA, CDR2 FQGTGA. The method was immunoSEQ multiplex PCR; TCRdb's version includes in-frame clones alone and lacks a portion of them. The sample includes tens of thousands of clones, 91% of them seen just once. V gene TRBV7-3 combines with J gene TRBJ2-2, with 13 bases matching TRBD2. The receptor was isolated from a female donor with multiple sclerosis, enrolled in a pregnancy study. The sample here was CD8+ T cells from peripheral blood mononuclear cells, taken before pregnancy. The CDR3 bases are TGTGCCAGCAGCGCACTAGCGGGGGGGCTCCCCGGGGAGCTGTTTTTT. It yields the protein CASSALAGGLPGELFF.